A selection of T cell receptor beta chains follows, all from one sample in a study of CD8+ T cells in alopecia areata. Sequencing used immunoSEQ multiplex PCR; TCRdb keeps in-frame clones, though not all of them. The sample has 100,000 to 150,000 clones; around 49% are singletons. Here the sequenced sample was CD8+ T cells sorted from blood, taken at week 0. The source of these receptors is a human donor with alopecia areata. Both conserved end residues are part of each CDR3. The order of the fields is J gene, V gene, clone size, CDR3 length, D gene, CDR3 DNA, CDR3 protein. The D gene is left open where the match is weak. Not all rows give a size; the values are once, few, many and, for expanded clones, a class.

TRBJ1-6	TRBV27	-	16	-	TGTGCCAGCAGCCAAGCGGCTGGACACGGAAATTCACCCCTCCACTTT	CASSQAAGHGNSPLHF
TRBJ2-3	TRBV5-6	few	15	-	TGTGCCAGCAGCTTGGCCCAATCTTACACAGATACGCAGTATTTT	CASSLAQSYTDTQYF
TRBJ1-1	TRBV7-9	few	15	TRBD1	TGTGCCAGCAGCCCGAGGACAGGGCCTAAGACTGAAGCTTTCTTT	CASSPRTGPKTEAFF
TRBJ2-5	TRBV4-2	-	15	TRBD2	TGTGCCAGCAGCTCTTCGCGGGGGGACCAAGAGACCCAGTACTTC	CASSSSRGDQETQYF
TRBJ1-1	TRBV29-1	-	11	-	TGCAGCGTTGAGGGGGGCACTGAAGCTTTCTTT	CSVEGGTEAFF
TRBJ1-1	TRBV5-6	-	16	-	TGTGCCAGCAGCTCCGTCACCGGGACGGTGAACACTGAAGCTTTCTTT	CASSSVTGTVNTEAFF
TRBJ2-2	TRBV29-1	-	13	-	TGCAGCGTTGACGGGGAATTCACCGGGGAGCTGTTTTTT	CSVDGEFTGELFF
TRBJ2-1	TRBV11-2	-	19	TRBD2	TGTGCCAGCAGCTTAGGACTAGCGGGGGGTAGGGTACCCTACAATGAGCAGTTCTTC	CASSLGLAGGRVPYNEQFF
TRBJ2-7	TRBV7-2	-	14	TRBD2	TGTGCCAGCAGTATGCAGCGGGGGACCTACGAGCAGTACTTC	CASSMQRGTYEQYF
TRBJ2-7	TRBV13	-	14	-	TGTGCCAGCAGCCCCATGAGGGGGACGATGGAGCAGTACTTC	CASSPMRGTMEQYF
TRBJ2-1	TRBV27	few	15	-	TGTGCCAGCAGTTTAACGGTTACCTCCTACAATGAGCAGTTCTTC	CASSLTVTSYNEQFF
TRBJ2-7	TRBV9	-	15	TRBD1	TGTGCCAGCAGCGTGAGAGGGACAGAGGTCGACGAGCAGTACTTC	CASSVRGTEVDEQYF
TRBJ2-1	TRBV13	-	16	TRBD2	TGTGCCAGCAGCTCCCCCTTCGGGGGGGCTATTGGTGAGCAGTTCTTC	CASSSPFGGAIGEQFF
TRBJ2-7	TRBV13	-	14	-	TGTGCCAGCAGCTTGAGCAGGGGCTCGGACGAGCAGTACTTC	CASSLSRGSDEQYF
TRBJ1-4	TRBV30	-	15	-	TGTGCCTGGACGAGCTTCAGAACAACTAATGAAAAACTGTTTTTT	CAWTSFRTTNEKLFF
TRBJ1-1	TRBV30	-	13	TRBD1	TGTGCCGGCCAATGGACAGGGGGCACTGAAGCTTTCTTT	CAGQWTGGTEAFF
TRBJ2-3	TRBV30	-	15	-	TGTGCCTGGACCCGGGACGATTATCGCACAGATACGCAGTATTTT	CAWTRDDYRTDTQYF
TRBJ1-1	TRBV11-2	-	13	-	TGTGCCAGCAGCCCCAACAGGGTTACTGAAGCTTTCTTT	CASSPNRVTEAFF
TRBJ2-7	TRBV27	-	15	TRBD1	TGTGCCAGCAGTTCACTCCCAGGGACAGGATACGAGCAGTACTTC	CASSSLPGTGYEQYF
TRBJ2-5	TRBV6-5	-	14	-	TGTGCCAGCAGTTACTGGGCGGACAGAGAGACCCAGTACTTC	CASSYWADRETQYF
TRBJ2-1	TRBV18	-	17	TRBD2	TGTGCCAGCTCACCGAGTCAAGCGGGGGGGTTGTACAATGAGCAGTTCTTC	CASSPSQAGGLYNEQFF
TRBJ2-5	TRBV5-1	few	16	TRBD1	TGCGCCAGCAGCTTTTTCAGGGACAGGGCCCAAGAGACCCAGTACTTC	CASSFFRDRAQETQYF
TRBJ2-1	TRBV27	-	15	TRBD1	TGTGCCAGCAGTGGCGACGGGACAGGGTGGGATGAGCAGTTCTTC	CASSGDGTGWDEQFF
TRBJ2-1	TRBV11-2	-	15	-	TGTGCCAGCAGCTTAGCGGGGACCTCCTACAATGAGCAGTTCTTC	CASSLAGTSYNEQFF
TRBJ1-1	TRBV19	few	12	-	TGTGCCAGTGGTTTGGGTCCCACTGAAGCTTTCTTT	CASGLGPTEAFF
TRBJ1-1	TRBV4-3	few	16	-	TGCGCCAGCAGCCAAGTGGGAGAGGGCTTGAACACTGAAGCTTTCTTT	CASSQVGEGLNTEAFF
TRBJ2-7	TRBV2	-	15	-	TGTGCCAGCAGTGCCCTGACAGGACGCTCCTACGAGCAGTACTTC	CASSALTGRSYEQYF
TRBJ2-7	TRBV5-6	once	13	-	TGTGCCAGCAGCTTCGAGGAATCCTACGAGCAGTACTTC	CASSFEESYEQYF
TRBJ2-7	TRBV30	once	13	-	TGTGCCTGGCACGAGCAATTGGGCTACGAGCAGTACTTC	CAWHEQLGYEQYF
TRBJ2-7	TRBV6-1	-	18	TRBD2	TGTGCCAGCAGTGAAGCGCTCGGACTAGCGGGGGGGTTCCACGAGCAGTACTTC	CASSEALGLAGGFHEQYF
TRBJ2-5	TRBV30	-	12	-	TGTGCCTGGAGTGCGGACGAAGAGACCCAGTACTTC	CAWSADEETQYF
TRBJ2-4	TRBV29-1	-	15	TRBD1	TGCAGCGTTGGGAGCAGGGGGCTAGCCAAAAACATTCAGTACTTC	CSVGSRGLAKNIQYF
TRBJ1-2	TRBV7-9	-	8	-	TGTGCAACACCCCCCTACACCTTC	CATPPYTF
TRBJ2-1	TRBV2	-	15	TRBD2	TGTGCCAGCAGTGAAGGCGGGGGGGCCAGAGATGAGCAGTTCTTC	CASSEGGGARDEQFF
TRBJ1-2	TRBV9	once	15	TRBD1	TGTGCCAGCAGCGGGACAGGGGTTGGTTTTGGTGGCTACACCTTC	CASSGTGVGFGGYTF
TRBJ2-2	TRBV29-1	few	12	-	TGCAGCGTAGTTCTCGGGGCCGGGGAGCTGTTTTTT	CSVVLGAGELFF
TRBJ1-5	TRBV19	few	15	-	TGTGCCAGTAGTATAGATCGGGACTTTAATCAGCCCCAGCATTTT	CASSIDRDFNQPQHF
TRBJ2-7	TRBV29-1	-	16	TRBD1	TGCAGCGTTCAAGGATTAGGGACAGGGGCCTCCTACGAGCAGTACTTC	CSVQGLGTGASYEQYF
TRBJ1-1	TRBV13	-	13	-	TGTGCCAGCAGCTTCAGACAGAACACTGAAGCTTTCTTT	CASSFRQNTEAFF
TRBJ1-2	TRBV21-1	-	16	-	TGTGCCAGCAGCAGTCAAACCGGGACAGTCCTCTATGGCTACACCTTC	CASSSQTGTVLYGYTF
TRBJ1-2	TRBV29-1	-	16	-	TGCAGCCCATCTAACGTCCGGCCAGCCTCTTCCTATGGCTACACCTTC	CSPSNVRPASSYGYTF
TRBJ2-3	TRBV18	few	17	TRBD2	TGTGCCAGCTCACCACCTGGGACTAGCGGACCCACAGATACGCAGTATTTT	CASSPPGTSGPTDTQYF
TRBJ2-7	TRBV6-1	-	14	TRBD1	TGTGCCAGCAGCCCCGGGACAGAACCCTACGAGCAGTACTTC	CASSPGTEPYEQYF
TRBJ2-5	TRBV7-9	few	15	-	TGTGCCAGCAGCTTAGCGGGGCAGGGTCAAGAGACCCAGTACTTC	CASSLAGQGQETQYF
TRBJ1-1	TRBV27	-	12	-	TGTGCCAGCAGTTTACTCGAAGGGGAAGCTTTCTTT	CASSLLEGEAFF
TRBJ2-1	TRBV27	-	14	-	TGTGCCAGCAGTTTATCGAGTACCTACAATGAGCAGTTCTTC	CASSLSSTYNEQFF
TRBJ2-5	TRBV5-4	-	16	-	TGTGCCAGCAGCCCGGATGAACGAGGAACGCAAGAGACCCAGTACTTC	CASSPDERGTQETQYF
TRBJ2-7	TRBV6-6	-	12	TRBD1	TGTGCCAGCAGTACGGACAGGCACGAGCAGTACTTC	CASSTDRHEQYF
TRBJ2-2	TRBV7-9	few	12	-	TGTGCCAGCTCTGGGAACACCGGGGAGCTGTTTTTT	CASSGNTGELFF
TRBJ1-5	TRBV6-1	-	14	-	TGTGCCAGCAGTGAGGCAGGGGGCAATCAGCCCCAGCATTTT	CASSEAGGNQPQHF
TRBJ2-7	TRBV13	-	14	TRBD1	TGTGCCAGCAGCTTCGGGACAGGGGGCCCCGAGCAGTACTTC	CASSFGTGGPEQYF
TRBJ2-1	TRBV5-1	-	14	TRBD2	TGCGCCAGCAGCTTCAGCGGGGGGGCCGATGAGCAGTTCTTC	CASSFSGGADEQFF
TRBJ2-1	TRBV7-9	few	13	TRBD1	TGTGCCAGCAGCTTATCGGACAGGAATGAGCAGTTCTTC	CASSLSDRNEQFF
TRBJ1-1	TRBV29-1	-	11	-	TGCAGCGTGCCCAGGAACACTGAAGCTTTCTTT	CSVPRNTEAFF